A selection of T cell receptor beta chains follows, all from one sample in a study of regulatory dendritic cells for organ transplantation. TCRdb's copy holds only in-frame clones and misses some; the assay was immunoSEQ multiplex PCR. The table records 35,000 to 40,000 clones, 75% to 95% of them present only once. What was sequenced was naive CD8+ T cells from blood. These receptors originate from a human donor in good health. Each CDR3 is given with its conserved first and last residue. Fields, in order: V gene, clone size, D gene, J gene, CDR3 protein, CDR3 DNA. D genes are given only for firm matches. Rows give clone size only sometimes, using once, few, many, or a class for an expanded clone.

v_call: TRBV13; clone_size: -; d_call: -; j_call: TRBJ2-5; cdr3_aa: CASSLGDGVETQYF; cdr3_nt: TGTGCCAGCAGCTTAGGCGACGGGGTAGAGACCCAGTACTTC
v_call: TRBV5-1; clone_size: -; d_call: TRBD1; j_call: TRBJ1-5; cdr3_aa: CASSTGLVPCPGQGPYSNQPQHF; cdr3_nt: TGCGCCAGCAGCACCGGCTTAGTACCCTGTCCGGGACAGGGGCCGTATAGCAATCAGCCCCAGCATTTT
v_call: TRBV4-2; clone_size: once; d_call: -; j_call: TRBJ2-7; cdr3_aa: CASSQDLGGTVTYEQYF; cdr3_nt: TGTGCCAGCAGCCAAGATCTTGGCGGGACCGTGACCTACGAGCAGTACTTC
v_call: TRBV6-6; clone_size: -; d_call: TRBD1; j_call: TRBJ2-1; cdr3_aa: CASKGQSYNEQFF; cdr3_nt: TGTGCCAGCAAGGGACAGAGCTACAATGAGCAGTTCTTC
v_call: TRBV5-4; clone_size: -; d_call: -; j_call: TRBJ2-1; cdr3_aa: CASSFHYNEQFF; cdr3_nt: TGTGCCAGCAGCTTTCACTACAATGAGCAGTTCTTC
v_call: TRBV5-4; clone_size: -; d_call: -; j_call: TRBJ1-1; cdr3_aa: CASSGRMNTEAFF; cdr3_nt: TGTGCCAGCAGCGGACGGATGAACACTGAAGCTTTCTTT
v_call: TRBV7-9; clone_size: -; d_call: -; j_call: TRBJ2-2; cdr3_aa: CASSAGLLGELFF; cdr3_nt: TGTGCCAGCAGCGCCGGGCTCCTCGGGGAGCTGTTTTTT
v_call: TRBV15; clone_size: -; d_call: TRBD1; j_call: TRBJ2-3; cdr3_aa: CATSRDFLQGDTQYF; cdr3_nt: TGTGCCACCAGCAGAGATTTCTTACAGGGGGATACGCAGTATTTT
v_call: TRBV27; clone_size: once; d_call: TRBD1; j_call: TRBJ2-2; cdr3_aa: CASSLGDSYTGELFF; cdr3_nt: TGTGCCAGCAGTCTTGGGGACAGTTACACCGGGGAGCTGTTTTTT
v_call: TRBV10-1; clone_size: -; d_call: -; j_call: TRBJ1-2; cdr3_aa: CASLPASYTF; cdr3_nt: TGCGCCAGCCTACCAGCGAGCTACACCTTC
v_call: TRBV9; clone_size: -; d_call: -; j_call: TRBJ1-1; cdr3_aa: CASSGSGNTEAFF; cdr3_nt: TGTGCCAGCAGCGGATCAGGGAACACTGAAGCTTTCTTT
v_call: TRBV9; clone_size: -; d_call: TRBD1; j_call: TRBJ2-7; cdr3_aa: CASSVASGQGYEQYF; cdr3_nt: TGTGCCAGCAGCGTAGCATCCGGACAGGGATACGAGCAGTACTTC
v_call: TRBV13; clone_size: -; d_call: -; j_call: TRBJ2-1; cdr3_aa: CASSLGLADSSYNEQFF; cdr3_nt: TGTGCCAGCAGCTTAGGCCTGGCGGATAGCTCCTACAATGAGCAGTTCTTC
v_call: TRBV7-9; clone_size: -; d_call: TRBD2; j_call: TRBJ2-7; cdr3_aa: CASSSLAGSRGAYEQYF; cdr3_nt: TGTGCCAGCAGCTCCTTAGCGGGCTCGCGGGGAGCCTACGAGCAGTACTTC
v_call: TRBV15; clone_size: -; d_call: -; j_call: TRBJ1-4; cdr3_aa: CATSREADEKLFF; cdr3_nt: TGTGCCACCAGCAGAGAGGCAGACGAAAAACTGTTTTTT
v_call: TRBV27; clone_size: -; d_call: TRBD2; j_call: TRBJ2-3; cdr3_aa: CASSLAGAVPLGTDTQYF; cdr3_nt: TGTGCCAGCAGTTTAGCGGGAGCTGTTCCACTTGGGACAGATACGCAGTATTTT
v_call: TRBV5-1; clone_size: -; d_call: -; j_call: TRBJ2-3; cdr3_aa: CASSLAVGTDTQYF; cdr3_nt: TGCGCCAGCAGCTTGGCAGTGGGCACAGATACGCAGTATTTT
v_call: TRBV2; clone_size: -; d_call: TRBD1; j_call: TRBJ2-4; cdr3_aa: CASLKGQQQYF; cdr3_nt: TGTGCCAGCCTCAAGGGACAGCAACAGTACTTC
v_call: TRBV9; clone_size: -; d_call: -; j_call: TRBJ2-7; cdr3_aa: CASSAAGDPYEQYF; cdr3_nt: TGTGCCAGCAGCGCTGCGGGTGATCCCTACGAGCAGTACTTC
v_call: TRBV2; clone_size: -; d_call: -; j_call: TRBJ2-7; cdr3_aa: CASLARPEQYF; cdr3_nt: TGTGCCAGCCTAGCGCGTCCCGAGCAGTACTTC
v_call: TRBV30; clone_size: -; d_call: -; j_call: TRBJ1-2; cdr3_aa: CAWRFPANYGYTF; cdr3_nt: TGTGCCTGGAGATTCCCAGCGAATTATGGCTACACCTTC
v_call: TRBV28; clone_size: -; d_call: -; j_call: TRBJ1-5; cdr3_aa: CASSLSRSINQPQHF; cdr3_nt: TGTGCCAGCAGTTTATCTCGCAGTATTAATCAGCCCCAGCATTTT
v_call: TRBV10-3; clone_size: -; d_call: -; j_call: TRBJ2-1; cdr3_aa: CASRMSNEQFF; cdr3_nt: TGTGCCAGCAGGATGTCCAATGAGCAGTTCTTC
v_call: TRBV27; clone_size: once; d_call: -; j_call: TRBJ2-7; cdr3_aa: CASSSRAHREQYF; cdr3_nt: TGTGCCAGCAGTTCAAGGGCTCATCGCGAGCAGTACTTC
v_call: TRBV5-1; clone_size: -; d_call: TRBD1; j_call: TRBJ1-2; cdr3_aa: CASSFTSGQGNYGYTF; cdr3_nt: TGCGCCAGCAGTTTCACCTCTGGACAGGGAAACTATGGCTACACCTTC
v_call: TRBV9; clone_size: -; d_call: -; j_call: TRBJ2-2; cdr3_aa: CASSVEDSTGELFF; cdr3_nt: TGTGCCAGCAGCGTAGAGGACTCCACCGGGGAGCTGTTTTTT
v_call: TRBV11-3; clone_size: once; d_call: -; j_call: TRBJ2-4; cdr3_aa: CASSFHNGRVKNIQYF; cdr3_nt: TGTGCCAGCAGCTTTCACAACGGGCGTGTCAAAAACATTCAGTACTTC
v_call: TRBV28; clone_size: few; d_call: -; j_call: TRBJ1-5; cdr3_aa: CASSFGGVQHF; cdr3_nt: TGTGCCAGCAGTTTTGGAGGGGTCCAGCATTTT
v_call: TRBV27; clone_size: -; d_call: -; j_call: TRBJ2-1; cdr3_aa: CASSLWGNEQFF; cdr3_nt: TGTGCCAGCAGTTTATGGGGCAATGAGCAGTTCTTC
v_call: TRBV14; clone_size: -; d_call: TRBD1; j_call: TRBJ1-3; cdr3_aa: CASSPGTGGLFSGNTIYF; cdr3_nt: TGTGCCAGCAGCCCCGGGACAGGCGGCCTATTCTCTGGAAACACCATATATTTT
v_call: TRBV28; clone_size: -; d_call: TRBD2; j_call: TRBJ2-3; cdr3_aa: CASTGLAGVEGTDTQYF; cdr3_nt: TGTGCCAGCACCGGACTAGCGGGAGTTGAGGGCACAGATACGCAGTATTTT
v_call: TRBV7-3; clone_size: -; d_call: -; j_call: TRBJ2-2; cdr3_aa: CASSVTGAGELFF; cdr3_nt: TGTGCCTCCAGCGTTACCGGGGCCGGGGAGCTGTTTTTT
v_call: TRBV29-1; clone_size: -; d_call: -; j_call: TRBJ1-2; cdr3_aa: CSVVQGSNYGYTF; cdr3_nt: TGCAGCGTTGTGCAGGGTTCTAACTATGGCTACACCTTC
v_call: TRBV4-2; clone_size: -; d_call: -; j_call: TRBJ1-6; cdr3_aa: CASSQNSPLHF; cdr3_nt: TGTGCCAGCAGCCAGAATTCACCCCTCCACTTT
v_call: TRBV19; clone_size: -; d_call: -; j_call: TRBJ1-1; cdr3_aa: CASNKGNVYTEAFF; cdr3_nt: TGTGCCAGTAACAAGGGCAACGTGTACACTGAAGCTTTCTTT
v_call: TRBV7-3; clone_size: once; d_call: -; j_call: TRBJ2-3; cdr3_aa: CASGGTQYF; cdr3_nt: TGTGCCAGCGGGGGTACGCAGTATTTT